This TCR beta chain was retrieved from a study of tumor-infiltrating lymphocytes in glioblastoma multiforme (TCRdb year 2017). About the investigation overall: The study tested whether intratumoral genomic heterogeneity fosters TIL diversity by jointly investigating somatic mutations, TIL diversity and immune response activity. What the authors observed across the whole study: T cells were not sorted into functional subsets, and such sorting was noted by the authors as a future improvement. Only one glioblastoma patient was included in the TCR and somatic mutation analysis, limiting generalizability. Clone frequencies may be distorted by RNA-based TCR sequencing because unequal numbers of TCR transcripts are carried by T cells.

Using a modified ARM-PCR protocol with multiple V-beta primers and a C-beta primer, the team built TCRB libraries from RNA through three nested multiplex PCR rounds. ProtoScript II Reverse Transcriptase and a C-beta primer were used to synthesize TCRB-specific cDNA from about 0.5 ug total RNA. The description of the TCRB libraries did not mention any unique molecular identifiers. In the third PCR, barcodes and adapters were added over about 23 cycles with Deep VentR (exo-) polymerase, and the 250-500 bp bands were then gel purified. TCRB libraries were sequenced on an Illumina HiSeq 2500 with 250 bp paired-end reads. The published analysis was carried out like this. Trimmomatic was used to clean reads, FLASH to merge reads, MiGEC to assign V, D and J segments, and VDJtools to perform the analysis. VDJtools was used to calculate the Shannon-Wiener diversity index, which quantified repertoire diversity. TCRdb cleaned the public reads at Q25 with fastp, built clones with MiXCR and kept in-frame beta chains. Under each unique CDR3 protein, matching rows form one entry showing the most common genes and DNA. The V and J calls shown here were made by TCRdb, not taken from the authors' results. Recorded for this sample are around 30,000 distinct CDR3 sequences; 60% to 65% of them occurred a single time. In total, the top ten clones hold around 34% of the sample.

This clonotype has ten or more counts. Its cognate antigen has yet to be identified. No per-base quality is available; no much larger clone lies one base away. The junction carries 11 bases between V and J, which are trimmed by 3 bases and 3 bases respectively. Inclusive of the bounding cysteine and phenylalanine, the CDR3 is 15 residues long. The only DNA kept is the CDR3, 45 bases in frame from the first base. The AllPrep DNA/RNA mini kit was used to purify genomic DNA and total RNA simultaneously from each of the nine to eleven tumor samples. Every RNA sample had an OD 260/280 ratio above 1.9 and an RNA integrity number above 6.5.

Sequenced sample: brain tumor tissue. This chain is built from TRBV12-3 or TRBV12-4 and TRBJ2-2, with no D gene named confidently. The sequence derives from a male donor with glioblastoma. The CDR3 protein is CASSFVDNYTGELFF. The nucleotide sequence is TGTGCCAGCAGTTTTGTTGACAACTACACCGGGGAGCTGTTTTTT.